This T cell receptor (beta chain) appears in the sequencing data of a study of T cells in localized non-small cell lung cancer. On this clone: Its antigen is unknown.

Produced via immunoSEQ multiplex PCR; TCRdb's table is partial and in-frame only. The repertoire holds more than 30,000 clones, around 87% seen once, with over 15% in the top ten. The germline CDR1 and CDR2 sequences are SGHNT and YYREEE (reference sequence). This CDR3 has 13 amino acids. V gave up 4 bases and J gave up 5 bases, with 11 bases separating them. Study outcomes and limitations: Of the tissues analyzed, uninvolved adjacent lung showed maximal T cell clonality, greater than tumor. One tumor region alone was sequenced, and heterogeneity therefore remains possible. Adjacent lung exhibited a median of about 50 among the 100 most abundant tumor clones.

This clonotype was sampled from a man aged 40-75 years with stage III lung adenocarcinoma. This chain uses TRBV5-4 with TRBJ2-3, with D possibly being TRBD1 or TRBD2 (5 bases each). Sequenced here: peripheral blood mononuclear cells, sampled before any cancer treatment. CDR3: CASSTGTLDTQYF. CDR3 coding DNA: TGTGCCAGCAGCACCGGGACCTTAGATACGCAGTATTTT.